These 7 T cell receptor beta chains were sequenced from one sample in a study of control samples from healthy donors and cancer patients. TCRdb's copy holds only in-frame clones and misses some; the assay was immunoSEQ multiplex PCR. The data contain about 120,000 clones, roughly 89% of them singletons. The material sequenced was blood. All receptors derive from a man between 18 and 35 years old in good health.

This chain connects TRBV6-1 to TRBJ2-5; TRBD1 matches 11 bases. With 2 bases clipped from V and 8 bases from J, the junction kept 4 bases outside the gene matches. This CDR3 has 14 residues. The germline V gene has CDR1 MNHNS and CDR2 SASEGT. The DNA for the CDR3 is TGTGCCAGCAGTGAAAGGGACAGGGGGGCTACCCAGTACTTC. Encoded protein: CASSERDRGATQYF.

This chain joins TRBV6-5 and TRBJ1-4, with 8 bases that match TRBD1. With 5 bases clipped from V and 4 bases from J, the junction kept 6 bases outside the gene matches. This CDR3 has 15 amino acids. Germline V gene sequence: CDR1 MNHEY, CDR2 SVGAGI. The CDR3 here is CASSPRDRLNEKLFF. The CDR3 region has the DNA TGTGCCAGCAGTCCCCGGGACAGGCTTAATGAAAAACTGTTTTTT.

The chain combines TRBV6-5 with TRBJ1-1; no firm D call. There are 14 residues in the CDR3. Germline V lookup: CDR1 MNHEY, CDR2 SVGAGI. Deletions cut 7 bases from V and 6 bases from J, with 18 bases between. The chain's CDR3 is CASMFSGREAEAFF. Here the CDR3 DNA reads TGTGCCAGCATGTTTTCGGGGAGGGAGGCTGAAGCTTTCTTT.

This clone was seen a handful of times. This rearrangement joins TRBV30 to TRBJ1-5, with D tentatively TRBD1 (5 bases). V was clipped by 5 bases and J by 1 base, with 15 bases between them. The CDR3 is made up of 15 amino acids. Germline V gene sequence: CDR1 GTSNPN, CDR2 SVGIG (reference sequence). As DNA, the CDR3 is TGTGCCTGGGGGGCGGGGGGACCAAGCAATCAGCCCCAGCATTTT. Protein sequence: CAWGAGGPSNQPQHF.

The V and J genes are TRBV7-2 and TRBJ2-5; 9 bases are a match to TRBD1. Germline V lookup: CDR1 SGHTA, CDR2 FQGNSA. Trimming at V came to 1 base and at J to 5 bases, leaving 8 bases not matched to a gene. The CDR3 totals 16 residues. DNA for the CDR3: TGTGCCAGCAGCTTAGGGACAGGGGCCAACTGGGAGACCCAGTACTTC. Its translation is CASSLGTGANWETQYF.

The V call is TRBV7-9, the J call TRBJ1-1; D is undetermined. Deletions cut 1 base from V and 3 bases from J, with 6 bases between. The CDR3 sequence is 13 residues long. The germline CDR1 and CDR2 sequences are SEHNR and FQNEAQ (reference sequence). DNA of the CDR3: TGTGCCAGCAGCTTAGTACCGGACACTGAAGCTTTCTTT. It codes for CASSLVPDTEAFF.

There are a few counts of this clone. V gene TRBV6-1 combines with J gene TRBJ1-2, with unresolved D. The ends were cut back, 2 bases at V and 7 bases at J, with 11 bases in the middle. CDR1 and CDR2 (germline): MNHNS, SASEGT. The CDR3 spans 13 residues. The CDR3 loop is CASSELFKAGYTF. In nucleotides, the CDR3 is TGTGCCAGCAGTGAACTGTTCAAGGCTGGCTACACCTTC.